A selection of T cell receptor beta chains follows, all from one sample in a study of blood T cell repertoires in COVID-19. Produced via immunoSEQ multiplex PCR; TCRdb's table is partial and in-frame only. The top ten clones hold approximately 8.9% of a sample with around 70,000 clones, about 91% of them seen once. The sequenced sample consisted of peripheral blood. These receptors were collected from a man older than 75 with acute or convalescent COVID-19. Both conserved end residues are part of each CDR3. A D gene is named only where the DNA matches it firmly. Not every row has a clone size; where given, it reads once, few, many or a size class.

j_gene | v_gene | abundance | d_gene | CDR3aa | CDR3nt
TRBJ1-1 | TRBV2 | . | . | CASSEYLNTEAFF | TGTGCCAGCAGTGAGTATCTGAACACTGAAGCTTTCTTT
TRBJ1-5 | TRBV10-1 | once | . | CASSSVSNQPQHF | TGCGCCAGCTCTTCGGTCAGCAATCAGCCCCAGCATTTT
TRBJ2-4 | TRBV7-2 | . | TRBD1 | CASSLGAGTVQYF | TGTGCCAGCAGCTTAGGAGCAGGGACAGTTCAGTACTTC
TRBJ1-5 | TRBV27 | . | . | CASSRRGGAGGSQPQHF | TGTGCCAGCAGCCGAAGGGGGGGGGCCGGTGGTTCTCAGCCCCAGCATTTT
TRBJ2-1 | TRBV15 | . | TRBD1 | CATSSNRGEQFF | TGTGCCACCAGCTCCAACAGGGGTGAGCAGTTCTTC
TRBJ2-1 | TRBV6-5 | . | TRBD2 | CASSRLAGGGNEQFF | TGTGCCAGCAGTCGACTAGCGGGAGGCGGCAATGAGCAGTTCTTC
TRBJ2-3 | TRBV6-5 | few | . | CASSSPKDTQYF | TGTGCCAGCAGCAGTCCAAAAGATACGCAGTATTTT
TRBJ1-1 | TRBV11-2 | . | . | CASSSQGTNTEAFF | TGTGCCAGCAGCTCGCAGGGGACGAACACTGAAGCTTTCTTT
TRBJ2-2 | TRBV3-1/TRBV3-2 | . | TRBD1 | CASSLGIQGSAGELFF | TGTGCCAGCAGCCTAGGGATACAGGGGTCTGCCGGGGAGCTGTTTTTT
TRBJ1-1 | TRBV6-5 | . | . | CASRPIQLNTEAFF | TGTGCCAGCAGGCCAATACAGTTGAACACTGAAGCTTTCTTT
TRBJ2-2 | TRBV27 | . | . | CASSSRVVTGELFF | TGTGCCAGCAGCTCTCGAGTTGTCACCGGGGAGCTGTTTTTT
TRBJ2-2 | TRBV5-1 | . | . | CASSAPPGQNANTGELFF | TGCGCCAGCAGCGCCCCCCCGGGACAAAACGCGAACACCGGGGAGCTGTTTTTT